The clone carrying this T cell receptor (beta chain) was seen repeatedly, ten times or more. The sample comes from a study of T-cell reconstitution after alpha-beta-depleted transplantation in children. Unique molecular identifiers were used in preparing the TCRbeta library. A single record per CDR3 protein comes from TCRdb applying MiXCR to the PCR reads. This sample has some 240,000 distinct CDR3 sequences, with 12% found just once. Trimming stripped 1 base from V and 1 base from J, with 7 bases between. Germline V gene lookup returns CDR1 SGHAT and CDR2 FQNNGV. This CDR3 contains 15 residues. The sequences come from PBMCs from the stem cell graft donor, collected from the stem cell graft. This chain links TRBV11-2 with TRBJ1-4; D possibly corresponds to TRBD1 (5 bases). This TCR derives from a human donor who donated a stem cell graft to a child with acute lymphoblastic leukemia. CDR3 DNA sequence: TGTGCCAGCAGCTTAGGCGACAGAACTAATGAAAAACTGTTTTTT. As protein: CASSLGDRTNEKLFF.